These 14 T cell receptor beta chains were all obtained from the same sample, sequenced in a study of T cells in Graves' hyperthyroidism and ophthalmopathy. TCR beta CDR3 region amplification was performed from RNA transcripts. HTBI primers were used for first-round RT-PCR of the TCR CDR3. TCRdb re-called the multiplex PCR reads through MiXCR, storing one row per CDR3 protein. The table shows about 100,000 distinct CDR3 sequences, with roughly 15% occurring only once. The material sequenced was blood. The receptors shown here come from a woman in her fifties or sixties with Graves' hyperthyroidism.

This clonotype has just a few counts. This chain uses TRBV27 with TRBJ2-1, with 16 bases aligning to TRBD2. The CDR3 contains 18 residues. The germline V gene has CDR1 MNHEY and CDR2 SMNVEV (reference sequence). V dropped 9 bases and J dropped 9; count of bases not matched to a gene: 17. Here the CDR3 DNA reads TGTGCCAGTTGGGGGTTGGGGACTAGCGGGAGGGGTTTCGCTGAGCAGTTCTTC. This sequence encodes CASWGLGTSGRGFAEQFF.

This rearrangement joins TRBV24-1 to TRBJ2-1, with 9 bases lining up with TRBD1. J gave up 6 bases and V 3 bases, and 2 bases lay outside the gene matches. The CDR3 extends over 14 amino acids. Germline V gene data show CDR1 as KGHDR and CDR2 as SFDVKD. CDR3 amino acids: CATSDPGQGNEQFF. DNA of the CDR3: TGTGCCACCAGTGATCCGGGACAGGGCAATGAGCAGTTCTTC.

This clonotype occurred many times. The chain joins TRBV7-2 to TRBJ1-1; the D gene is possibly TRBD1 (6 bases). The CDR3 totals 14 residues. Germline loops: CDR1 SGHTA, CDR2 FQGNSA. V lost 5 bases to trimming and J lost 4 bases, with 14 bases between them. This chain's CDR3 is CASSGQGLGTEAFF. The CDR3 DNA reads TGTGCCAGCAGCGGGCAGGGGTTGGGCACTGAAGCTTTCTTT.

This clonotype was recorded at least ten times. V gene TRBV3-1 combines with J gene TRBJ2-5; 9 nucleotides match TRBD1. V trimming: 3 bases; J trimming: 5 bases; junction bases outside the gene matches: 10. The CDR3 length is 16 residues. Germline V gives CDR1 LGHDT, CDR2 YNNKEL (reference sequence). CDR3 sequence: CASSHPGTGKRETQYF. In DNA, the CDR3 is TGTGCCAGCAGCCACCCCGGGACAGGGAAACGTGAGACCCAGTACTTC.

This clonotype was recorded many times. The chain has TRBV20-1 and TRBJ2-3; D possibly corresponds to TRBD2 (5 bases). From germline, CDR1 is DFQATT and CDR2 SNEGSKA (reference sequence). The CDR3 covers 16 residues. The V gene lost 4 bases and the J gene lost 1 base, with 18 bases spanning the gap. DNA of the CDR3: TGCAGTGCTATACTTCGAGGGTTCACTGGCACAGATACGCAGTATTTT. Residues: CSAILRGFTGTDTQYF.

This clonotype was seen at least ten times. The CDR3 spells CASSSGTVSEKLFF. CDR3 bases: TGTGCCAGCAGTTCCGGGACAGTGAGTGAAAAACTGTTTTTT. The chain recombines TRBV12-3 or TRBV12-4 with TRBJ1-4; 7 bases agree with TRBD1. The length of the CDR3 is 14 residues. The junction had 6 bases not matched to a gene; V was cut back by 4 bases and J by 7 bases.

The V and J genes are TRBV18 and TRBJ2-7, with D unclear. V gave up 3 bases and J gave up 2 bases, with 11 bases separating them. The CDR3 covers 14 residues. CDR1 is KGHSH, CDR2 LQKENI, per germline. The CDR3 DNA follows: TGTGCCAGCTCACCTGACACCATCGCCTACGAGCAGTACTTC. Its translation: CASSPDTIAYEQYF.

This clonotype was seen repeatedly, ten times or more. The genes are TRBV5-4 and TRBJ2-1; the D gene is possibly TRBD2 (5 bases). The CDR3 runs 16 residues. In germline, CDR1 is SGHNT, CDR2 YYREEE (reference sequence). The germline V and J ends were trimmed by 0 bases and 4 bases, with 14 bases remaining between them. The CDR3 sequence: CASSLASGNLYNEQFF. In DNA form, the CDR3 reads TGTGCCAGCAGCTTGGCCAGCGGCAATTTATACAATGAGCAGTTCTTC. Combining the CDR3 with reference TRBV5-4 and TRBJ2-1 gives the whole variable domain ETGVTQSPTHLIKTRGQQVTLRCSSQSGHNTVSWYQQALGQGPQFIFQYYREEENGRGNFPPRFSGLQFPNYSSELNVNALELDDSALYLCASSLASGNLYNEQFFGPGTRLTVL.

Ten or more counts support this clonotype. The chain combines TRBV3-1 with TRBJ1-5; D unresolved. V was clipped by 2 bases and J by 6 bases, with 14 bases between them. Per germline, CDR1 LGHDT and CDR2 YNNKEL (reference sequence). The CDR3 loop spans 15 amino acids. Here the CDR3 reads CASSQSGRGGQPQHF. Written as DNA, the CDR3 is TGTGCCAGCAGCCAAAGCGGGAGAGGCGGTCAGCCCCAGCATTTT.

There are many counts of this clonotype. V usage is TRBV7-3 and J usage is TRBJ2-1; 8 bases map to TRBD2. The CDR3 contains 16 residues. Looked up from germline, CDR1 is SGHTA and CDR2 is FQGTGA. Unmatched junction bases numbered 10, after V lost 5 bases and J lost 4 bases. The DNA of the CDR3 is TGTGCCAGCAGCCCCCGGGAGGGCCATAGGTACAATGAGCAGTTCTTC. Its protein is CASSPREGHRYNEQFF.

The sample holds many counts of this clonotype. The rearrangement links TRBV19 to TRBJ2-1; TRBD2 matches 11 bases. The trim removed 5 bases at V and 6 bases at J, leaving 6 bases unmatched. The CDR3 has 15 residues. Looked up from germline, CDR1 is LNHDA and CDR2 is SQIVND (reference sequence). The CDR3 loop is CASSEGLAEFNEQFF. The DNA of the CDR3 is TGTGCCAGTAGTGAGGGACTAGCGGAGTTCAATGAGCAGTTCTTC.

Ten or more counts support this clonotype. This chain links TRBV4-2 with TRBJ2-1; D possibly corresponds to TRBD2 (5 bases). The CDR3 has 15 amino acids. With 0 bases removed from V and 5 bases from J, the gap between germline ends came to 11 bases. The germline gives CDR1 LGHNA, CDR2 YNFKEQ. In DNA, the CDR3 is TGTGCCAGCAGCCAAGATTTGCGGGCCCACAATGAGCAGTTCTTC. Amino acids: CASSQDLRAHNEQFF.

This clonotype appeared many times. The chain links TRBV29-1 to TRBJ2-7; tentatively, D is TRBD2 (5 bases). CDR1 is SQVTM, CDR2 ANQGSEA, per germline. Deletions cut 5 bases from V and 2 bases from J, with 10 bases between. This CDR3 is built from 12 residues. Here the CDR3 DNA reads TGCAGCGTTCAGGACGGGACCTACGAGCAGTACTTC. It encodes CSVQDGTYEQYF.

This clonotype was counted ten times or more. This chain connects TRBV6-1 to TRBJ1-5; tentative D call: TRBD1 (5 bases). The V and J ends lost 8 bases and 0 bases respectively, with 14 bases between them. The CDR3 extends over 15 amino acids. Germline CDR1 and CDR2: MNHNS and SASEGT. The CDR3 protein is CASVLDKSSNQPQHF. In nucleotides, the CDR3 is TGTGCCAGCGTTTTGGACAAAAGTAGCAATCAGCCCCAGCATTTT.